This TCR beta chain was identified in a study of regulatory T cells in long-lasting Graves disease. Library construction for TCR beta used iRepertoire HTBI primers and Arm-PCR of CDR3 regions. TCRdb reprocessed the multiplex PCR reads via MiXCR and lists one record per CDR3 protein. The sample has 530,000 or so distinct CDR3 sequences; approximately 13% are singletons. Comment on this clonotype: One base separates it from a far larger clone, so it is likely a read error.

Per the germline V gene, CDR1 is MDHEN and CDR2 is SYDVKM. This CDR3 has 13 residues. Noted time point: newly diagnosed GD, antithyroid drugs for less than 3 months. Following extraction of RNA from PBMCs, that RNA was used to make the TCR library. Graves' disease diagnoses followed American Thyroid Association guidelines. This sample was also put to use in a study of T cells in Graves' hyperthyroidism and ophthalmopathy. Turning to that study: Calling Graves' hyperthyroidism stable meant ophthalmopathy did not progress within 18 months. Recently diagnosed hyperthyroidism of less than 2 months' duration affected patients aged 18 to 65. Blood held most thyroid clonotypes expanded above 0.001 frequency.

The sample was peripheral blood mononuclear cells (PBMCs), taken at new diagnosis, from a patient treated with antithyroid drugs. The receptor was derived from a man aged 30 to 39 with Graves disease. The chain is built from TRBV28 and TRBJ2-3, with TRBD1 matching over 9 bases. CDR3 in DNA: TGTGCCAGCAGCAAGGGACAGGGTGAGACCCTGTACTTC. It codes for CASSKGQGETLYF.